The 8 T cell receptor beta chains given below trace back to one sample, sequenced in a study of neurological immune-mediated disorders. TCRdb reprocessed the 5' RACE reads with MiXCR, giving one entry per CDR3 protein. In the table there are tens of thousands of distinct CDR3 sequences, roughly 4.4% of which are singletons. Input material: PBMCs. These receptors were collected from a man aged 50-60 years with multiple sclerosis.

There are many counts of this clonotype. J is TRBJ2-5 and V is TRBV28; D ambiguous. This CDR3 contains 14 residues. CDR1 is MDHEN and CDR2 is SYDVKM in the germline V gene. V gave up 6 bases and J gave up 5 bases, with 16 bases separating them. The CDR3 nucleotides are TGTGCCAGCAGCTCAACTTACTCCTCCGAGACCCAGTACTTC. It encodes CASSSTYSSETQYF.

In this sample, this clonotype turned up many times. V gene TRBV2 combines with J gene TRBJ2-1, with D perhaps TRBD2 (6 bases). Germline CDR1 is SNHLY and CDR2 is FYNNEI. V shed 10 bases and J shed 4 bases, with 20 bases lying between them. The CDR3 length is 15 residues. Here the CDR3 reads CATEKDRGGYNEQFF. CDR3 bases: TGTGCCACCGAAAAAGACCGGGGAGGTTACAATGAGCAGTTCTTC. Based on the CDR3 plus reference TRBV2 and TRBJ2-1, the full variable domain is EPEVTQTPSHQVTQMGQEVILRCVPISNHLYFYWYRQILGQKVEFLVSFYNNEISEKSEIFDDQFSVERPDGSNFTLKIRSTKLEDSAMYFCATEKDRGGYNEQFFGPGTRLTVL.

The J gene is TRBJ2-2, the V gene TRBV5-1, with D possibly called TRBD1 or TRBD2 (5 bases each). The CDR3 is made up of 15 amino acids. Germline values: CDR1 SGHRS, CDR2 YFSETQ. Trimming took 6 bases from V and 4 from J, leaving 16 bases between them. The CDR3, as DNA: TGCGCCAGCATTAGCCTACCAGGGACCACCGGGGAGCTGTTTTTT. The encoded protein is CASISLPGTTGELFF.

V gene TRBV5-1 combines with J gene TRBJ2-3; D remains ambiguous. Germline V lookup: CDR1 SGHRS, CDR2 YFSETQ. This CDR3 is built from 15 residues. The V end was cut by 0 bases, the J end by 1 base, with 9 bases between. CDR3 protein: CASSLGLRGTDTQYF. The CDR3, as DNA: TGCGCCAGCAGCTTGGGACTCCGGGGCACAGATACGCAGTATTTT.

This clonotype was observed a handful of times. The J gene is TRBJ2-2, the V gene TRBV20-1, with 10 bases fitting TRBD2. Trimming at V came to 0 bases and at J to 0 bases, leaving 1 base not matched to a gene. Germline-derived CDR1 and CDR2 are DFQATT and SNEGSKA (reference sequence). CDR3 length: 16 residues. For the CDR3, the DNA is TGCAGTGCTAGAGATCTAGCGGGGGCGAACACCGGGGAGCTGTTTTTT. Protein product: CSARDLAGANTGELFF.

This rearrangement joins TRBV10-3 to TRBJ2-1; D is undetermined. Trimming removed 3 bases from V and 8 bases from J, with 8 bases in between. This CDR3 has 12 amino acids. Germline CDR1 and CDR2: ENHRY and SYGVKD. CDR3 region: CAISDGWDEQFF. Here the CDR3 DNA reads TGTGCCATCAGTGACGGGTGGGATGAGCAGTTCTTC.

This clonotype came up many times. J is TRBJ2-1 and V is TRBV7-3; 10 bases fit TRBD2. J was trimmed by 6 bases and V by 2 bases; bases with no gene match: 4. Germline loops: CDR1 SGHTA, CDR2 FQGTGA. CDR3 length equals 15 residues. CDR3: CASSLRLAGVNEQFF. CDR3 DNA: TGTGCCAGCAGCTTACGGCTAGCGGGAGTCAATGAGCAGTTCTTC. The full variable domain, in which reference TRBV7-3 and TRBJ2-1 provide the parts outside the CDR3, is GAGVSQTPSNKVTEKGKYVELRCDPISGHTALYWYRQSLGQGPEFLIYFQGTGAADDSGLPNDRFFAVRPEGSVSTLKIQRTERGDSAVYLCASSLRLAGVNEQFFGPGTRLTVL.

This clonotype occurred many times. The V call is TRBV12-3 or TRBV12-4, the J call TRBJ2-5; D unclear. Trimming took 4 bases from V and 3 from J, leaving 9 bases between them. The CDR3 has 13 residues. This CDR3 reads CASSSRSKETQYF. Written as DNA, the CDR3 is TGTGCCAGCAGTTCCCGCAGTAAAGAGACCCAGTACTTC.